The TCR beta chain under discussion was sequenced for a study of T cells in Graves' hyperthyroidism and ophthalmopathy. The sample holds many counts of this clonotype. The junction had 11 bases not matched to a gene; V was cut back by 5 bases and J by 4 bases. The CDR3 covers 15 residues. Researchers amplified the TCR beta CDR3 regions from RNA transcripts. TCR CDR3 underwent first-round RT-PCR with the HTBI primer set. TCRdb re-called the multiplex PCR reads with MiXCR, one entry per CDR3 protein. The table shows more than 500,000 distinct CDR3 sequences, with around 46% occurring only once. The TCR originated in an adult woman with Graves' disease, either hyperthyroidism or ophthalmopathy (not recorded which). The J gene is TRBJ2-7, the V gene TRBV12-3 or TRBV12-4, with 7 bases fitting TRBD1. Sequenced material: peripheral blood or thyroid tissue (not recorded which). The CDR3 region has the DNA TGTGCCAGCAGTCACCAGGGGGACAGATGGTACGAGCAGTACTTC. Translated, it gives CASSHQGDRWYEQYF.